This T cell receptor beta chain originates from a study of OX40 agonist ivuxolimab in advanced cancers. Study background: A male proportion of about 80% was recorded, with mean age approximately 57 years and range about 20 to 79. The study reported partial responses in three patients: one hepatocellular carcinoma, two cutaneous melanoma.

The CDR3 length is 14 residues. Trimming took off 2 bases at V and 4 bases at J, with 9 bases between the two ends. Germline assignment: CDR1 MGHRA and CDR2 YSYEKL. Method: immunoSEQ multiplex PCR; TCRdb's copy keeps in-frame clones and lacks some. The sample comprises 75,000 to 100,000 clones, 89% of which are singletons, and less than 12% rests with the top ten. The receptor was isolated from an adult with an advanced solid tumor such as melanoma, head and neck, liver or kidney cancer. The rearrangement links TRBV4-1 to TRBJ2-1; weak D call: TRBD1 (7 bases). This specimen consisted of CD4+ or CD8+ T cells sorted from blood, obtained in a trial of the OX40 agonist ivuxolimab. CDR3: CASSQPGGYNEQFF. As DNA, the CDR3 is TGCGCCAGCAGCCAACCAGGGGGGTACAATGAGCAGTTCTTC.